This is a list of T cell receptor beta chains from one sample in a study of CD8+CD57+ T cells in acquired aplastic anemia. One entry per CDR3 protein, called by TCRdb with MiXCR from the reads. The sample contains 160,000 or so distinct CDR3 sequences, roughly 48% of which appear only once. Material for sequencing was sorted CD4+, CD8+, or CD8+CD57+ T cells (not recorded which) from PBMCs. Every receptor here comes from a human donor with aplastic anemia. The CDR3 runs from the conserved cysteine through the conserved F or W. D genes are given only for firm matches. Clone size, where shown, is once, few, many, or a class for clones that have expanded.

CDR3nt	CDR3aa	v_gene	j_gene	d_gene	abundance
TGCGCCAGCAGTGAGGTGAAGGGCGGCGCTTTCTTT	CASSEVKGGAFF	TRBV10-1	TRBJ1-1	NA	NA
TGTGCCACCAGTGATCCTGGACAGGGTAACTATGGCTACACCTTC	CATSDPGQGNYGYTF	TRBV24-1	TRBJ1-2	TRBD1	few
TGTGCCAGCAGGGGTGGGGGGGCGACTGAAGCTTTCTTT	CASRGGGATEAFF	TRBV7-9	TRBJ1-1	NA	NA
TGTGCCAGCAGCGACTCAAGGGACCCCTCCTACGAGCAGTACTTC	CASSDSRDPSYEQYF	TRBV6-2/TRBV6-3	TRBJ2-7	NA	few
TGTGCCAGCACGGGGCGGATCTACAATGAGCAGTTCTTC	CASTGRIYNEQFF	TRBV7-3	TRBJ2-1	NA	NA
TGTGCCACCAGTGATTTGGGGCTAGCGGGAGGCACAGATACGCAGTATTTT	CATSDLGLAGGTDTQYF	TRBV24-1	TRBJ2-3	TRBD2	NA
TGTGCCAGTAGTTTGGACGGCTATGGCTACACCTTC	CASSLDGYGYTF	TRBV19	TRBJ1-2	NA	NA
TGCGCCAGCAGCCAAGGAGGCGGCGGAACGAACACCGGGGAGCTGTTTTTT	CASSQGGGGTNTGELFF	TRBV4-3	TRBJ2-2	NA	NA
TGTGCCAGCAGTTACAAATCCCACAATGAACTGTTTTTT	CASSYKSHNELFF	TRBV6-5	TRBJ1-4	NA	NA
TGTGCCAGCAGCTTTGGTCAGGAAAGTTCACCCCTCCACTTT	CASSFGQESSPLHF	TRBV7-9	TRBJ1-6	NA	NA
TGCGCCAGCAGCTTGAACGGGCGTTATGGCTACACCTTC	CASSLNGRYGYTF	TRBV5-1	TRBJ1-2	NA	many
TGTGCCAGCAGTAAGTCGGGGCCGGGGTACGAGCAGTACTTC	CASSKSGPGYEQYF	TRBV28	TRBJ2-7	NA	NA
TGTGCCAGCAGTTCAGACAGGGGACGGGAGACCCAGTACTTC	CASSSDRGRETQYF	TRBV2	TRBJ2-5	TRBD1	many
TGTGCCAGCAGCTTACCGTCAGGGACTTCCTACGAGCAGTACTTC	CASSLPSGTSYEQYF	TRBV7-8	TRBJ2-7	NA	NA
TGTGCCAGCACTGAATCGACCGGGACAGGGAACACTGAAGCTTTCTTT	CASTESTGTGNTEAFF	TRBV6-1	TRBJ1-1	TRBD1	few
TGCAGTGCTAGATCTGATCTAGCTAGCTCCTACAATGAGCAGTTCTTC	CSARSDLASSYNEQFF	TRBV20-1	TRBJ2-1	NA	many
TGTGCCAGCAGTCCCCGCTACACAGATACGCAGTATTTT	CASSPRYTDTQYF	TRBV7-9	TRBJ2-3	NA	many
TGTGCCAGCAGCAGACAGCACAGGGCATCGGGGGCCAACGTCCTGACTTTC	CASSRQHRASGANVLTF	TRBV14	TRBJ2-6	NA	many
TGCAGCGTTGGGGGGGTCGAGGAGCAGTACTTC	CSVGGVEEQYF	TRBV29-1	TRBJ2-7	NA	NA
TGTGCCAGTAGGCGGACTAGCGGGAGCCCAGATACGCAGTATTTT	CASRRTSGSPDTQYF	TRBV19	TRBJ2-3	TRBD2	many
TGTGCCAGCAGCTTAAACGGGGAAAACATTCAGTACTTC	CASSLNGENIQYF	TRBV7-9	TRBJ2-4	NA	many
TGTGCCACCAGCACCTTACAGGGAAGCACTGAAGCTTTCTTT	CATSTLQGSTEAFF	TRBV15	TRBJ1-1	NA	NA
TGTGCCACCAGCAGAAAGGACAGGGCCTACGAGCAGTACTTC	CATSRKDRAYEQYF	TRBV15	TRBJ2-7	TRBD1	NA